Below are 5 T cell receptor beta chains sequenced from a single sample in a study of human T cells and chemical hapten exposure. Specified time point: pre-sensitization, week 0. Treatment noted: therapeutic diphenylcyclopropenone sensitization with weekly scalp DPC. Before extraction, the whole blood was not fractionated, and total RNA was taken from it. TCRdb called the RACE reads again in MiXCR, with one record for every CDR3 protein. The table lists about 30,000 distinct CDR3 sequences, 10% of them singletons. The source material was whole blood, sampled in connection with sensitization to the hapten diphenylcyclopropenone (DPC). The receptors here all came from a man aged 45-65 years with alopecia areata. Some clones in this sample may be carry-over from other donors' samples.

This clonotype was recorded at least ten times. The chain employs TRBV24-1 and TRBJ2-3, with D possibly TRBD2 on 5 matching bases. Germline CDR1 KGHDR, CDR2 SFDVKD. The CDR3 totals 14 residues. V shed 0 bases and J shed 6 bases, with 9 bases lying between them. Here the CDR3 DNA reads TGTGCCACCAGTGATTTGCTACGGGGTGATACGCAGTATTTT. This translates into CATSDLLRGDTQYF.

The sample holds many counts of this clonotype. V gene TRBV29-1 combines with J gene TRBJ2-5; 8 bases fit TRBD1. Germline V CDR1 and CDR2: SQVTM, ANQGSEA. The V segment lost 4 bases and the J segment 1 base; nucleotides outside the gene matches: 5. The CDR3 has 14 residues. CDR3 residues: CSVVAQGAQETQYF. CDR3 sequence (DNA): TGCAGCGTTGTGGCTCAGGGGGCCCAAGAGACCCAGTACTTC.

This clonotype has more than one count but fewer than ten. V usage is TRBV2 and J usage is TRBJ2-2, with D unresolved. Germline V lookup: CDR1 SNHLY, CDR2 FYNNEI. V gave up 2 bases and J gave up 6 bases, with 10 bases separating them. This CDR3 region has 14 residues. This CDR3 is CASSEFQTAGELFF. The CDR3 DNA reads TGTGCCAGCAGTGAATTCCAGACTGCCGGGGAGCTGTTTTTT.

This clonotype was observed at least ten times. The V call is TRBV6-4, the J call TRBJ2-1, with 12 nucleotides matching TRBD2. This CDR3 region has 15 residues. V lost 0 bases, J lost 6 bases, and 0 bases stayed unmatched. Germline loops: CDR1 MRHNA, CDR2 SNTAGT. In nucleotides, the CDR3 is TGTGCCAGCAGTGACTCACTAGCGGGAGGCAATGAGCAGTTCTTC. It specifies CASSDSLAGGNEQFF.

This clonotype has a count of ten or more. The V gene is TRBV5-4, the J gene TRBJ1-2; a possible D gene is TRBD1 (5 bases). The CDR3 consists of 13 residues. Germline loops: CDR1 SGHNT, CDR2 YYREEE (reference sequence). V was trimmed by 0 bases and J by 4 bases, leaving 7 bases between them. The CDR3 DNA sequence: TGTGCCAGCAGCTTGGTGGGGGTCTATGGCTACACCTTC. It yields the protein CASSLVGVYGYTF.